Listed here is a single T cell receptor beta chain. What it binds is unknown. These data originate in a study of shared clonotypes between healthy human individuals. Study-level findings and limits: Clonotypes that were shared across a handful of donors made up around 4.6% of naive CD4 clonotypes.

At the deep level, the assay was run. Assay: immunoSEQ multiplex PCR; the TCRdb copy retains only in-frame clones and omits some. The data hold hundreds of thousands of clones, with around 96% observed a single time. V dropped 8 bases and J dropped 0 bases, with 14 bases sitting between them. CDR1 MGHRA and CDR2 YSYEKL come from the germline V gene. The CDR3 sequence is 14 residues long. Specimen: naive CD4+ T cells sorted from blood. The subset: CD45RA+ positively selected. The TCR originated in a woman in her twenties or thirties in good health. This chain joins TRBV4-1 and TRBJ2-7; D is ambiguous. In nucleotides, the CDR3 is TGCGCCAGCTCTTTGTTCGACCACTCCTACGAGCAGTACTTC. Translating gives CASSLFDHSYEQYF.